This TCR beta chain was recorded in a study of T cells in Graves' hyperthyroidism and ophthalmopathy. Template material for amplifying TCR beta CDR3 regions consisted of RNA transcripts. Carried out on the TCR CDR3, a first-round RT-PCR used the HTBI primer set. Using its own MiXCR run on the multiplex PCR reads, TCRdb lists one record per CDR3 protein. The data contain 480,000 or so distinct CDR3 sequences, about 46% of them seen just once; the ten biggest clones take up around two fifths. Study-wide findings and caveats: Peripheral blood also featured most of the thyroid clonotypes expanded above 0.001. Ophthalmopathy onset followed model prediction by a median roughly 6.5 months.

Trimming took 2 bases from V and 5 from J; bases not matched to a gene: 3. CDR1 and CDR2 (germline): DFQATT, SNEGSKA (reference sequence). This CDR3 spans 15 amino acids. This clonotype was counted once. The antigen is unknown. This may be a read error, as it is one base from a much larger clone. J is TRBJ2-2 and V is TRBV20-1, with 12 bases that match TRBD2. The sequence was obtained from an adult woman with Graves' disease, either hyperthyroidism or ophthalmopathy (not recorded which). Sequenced: peripheral blood or thyroid tissue (not recorded which). The CDR3 region is CSARLAGGATGELFF. CDR3 nucleotides: TGCAGTGCTAGACTAGCGGGAGGGGCGACCGGGGAGCTGTTTTTT.